The entry below gives a single TCR beta chain sequence along with its context. Its antigen is not known. This sample is part of a study of cytomegalovirus exposure and HLA in healthy donors. Notes on the study in general: In most subjects, TCR beta sequences reportedly gave accurate predictions of HLA-A and HLA-B alleles. The likely origin of a cluster of highly shared sequence variants was a sequencing artifact. Researchers catalogued 160 or so TCR beta chains as cytomegalovirus-associated. In vitro testing confirmed a few CMV-associated chains as specific for CMV antigens.

This PCR relied on a set of 60 Vbeta primers and 13 Jbeta primers. Profiled with immunoSEQ multiplex PCR; TCRdb holds only in-frame clones, not every one. Among 70,000 to 90,000 clones listed, roughly 61% were seen once. V lost 4 bases, J lost 4 bases, and 13 bases lay in between. This CDR3 comprises 15 residues. Germline CDR1 and CDR2: SGHDN and FVKESK. The sequence derives from a woman in her 40s in good health and CMV-seropositive. The chain recombines TRBV14 with TRBJ2-2; perhaps TRBD2 as D (6 bases). Sequencing input: PBMCs. The CDR3 DNA sequence: TGTGCCAGCAGCCGTACGGGGGTCTTCACCGGGGAGCTGTTTTTT. Residues: CASSRTGVFTGELFF.